The present T cell receptor beta chain was sequenced within a study of cytomegalovirus exposure and HLA in healthy donors. Whole-study findings and limits: A later analysis found most CMV-associated TCR beta chains apparently HLA-restricted. Later on, a genetic analysis was performed. It linked a missense variant in DCLRE1C with V- and J-gene trimming of TCR beta. The study put some 150 TCR beta chains on its list as cytomegalovirus-associated.

In the PCR, 60 Vbeta and 13 Jbeta primers were used. Some clones are missing from TCRdb's copy, which holds only in-frame ones; the method was immunoSEQ multiplex PCR. The sample has about 150,000 clones, more than 75% seen once. Points on this clone: Its specificity is not known.

Trimming shortened V by 5 bases and J by 1 base, and 15 bases separated the two germline ends. CDR3 length equals 15 residues. Germline V gives CDR1 MDHEN, CDR2 SYDVKM. The sequenced material came from PBMCs. The sequence was collected from a woman aged 40 to 50 in good health and CMV-seropositive. The chain joins TRBV28 to TRBJ2-7, with D uncertain. CDR3 in amino acids: CASSPDSEQSYEQYF. In nucleotides, the CDR3 is TGTGCCAGCAGTCCCGACTCGGAACAATCCTACGAGCAGTACTTC.